Below, 18 T cell receptor beta chains from the same sample are listed, as sequenced in a study of beta chain features in type 1 diabetes. The study's findings and limits: Shortening of TCRB CDR3s, moderate but significant, appeared in all four CD4+ subsets of Type 1 diabetes patients.

Antigens of these TCRs are unknown. Of the isolated RNA, all was reverse transcribed, and so the sequenced material was expressed TCRB transcripts. Some clones are missing from TCRdb's copy, which holds only in-frame ones; the method was immunoSEQ multiplex PCR. Of 400,000 or so clones detected, around 12% appear once; the ten largest clones hold roughly 0.0097%. Sequencing was done on a sample of naive CD4+ T cells from blood. These receptor sequences come from a woman aged 18-35 years with type 1 diabetes.

This clone was found a few times. The V gene is TRBV15, the J gene TRBJ2-7; the match to TRBD1 covers 7 bases. In germline, CDR1 is LNHNV, CDR2 YYDKDF (reference sequence). This CDR3 is built from 14 residues. V was pared by 5 bases and J by 7 bases, with 11 bases of the junction left unmatched. The CDR3 sequence: CATSGRQGSGEQYF. The CDR3 DNA reads as TGTGCCACCAGCGGCCGACAGGGATCGGGAGAGCAGTACTTC.

This clone was counted a few times. Sequence at one end of the junction differs from germline and may be a read error. CDR3 DNA: TGTGCCAGCAGCATAGCGGGAGCCAATGAGCAGTTCTTC. Its translation is CASSIAGANEQFF. The chain is built from TRBV7-2 and TRBJ2-1; 9 positions agree with TRBD2. The germline CDR1 and CDR2 sequences are SGHTA and FQGNSA. The CDR3 runs 13 residues.

The chain couples TRBV5-1 to TRBJ2-1, with TRBD2 as a possible D gene (5 bases). The germline CDR1 and CDR2 sequences are SGHRS and YFSETQ. The CDR3 sequence is 12 residues long. V lost 1 base to trimming and J lost 12 bases, with 11 bases between them. Here the CDR3 reads CASSLPDGRQFF. Here the CDR3 DNA reads TGCGCCAGCAGCTTGCCCGATGGGAGGCAGTTCTTC.

As DNA, the CDR3 is TGTGCCAGCAGTTCATGGACTAGCGGGGGGTATAATGAGCAGTTCTTC. It yields the protein CASSSWTSGGYNEQFF. The rearrangement links TRBV11-2 to TRBJ2-1, with TRBD2 matching over 14 bases. Germline loops: CDR1 SGHAT, CDR2 FQNNGV. This CDR3 has 16 amino acids. With V trimmed by 6 bases and J by 7 bases, 8 bases remained unmatched.

The chain couples TRBV27 to TRBJ1-2; the D gene is possibly TRBD1 (5 bases). V lost 4 bases, J lost 5 bases, and 14 bases lay in between. The CDR3 runs to 14 residues. CDR1 is MNHEY and CDR2 is SMNVEV in the germline V gene (reference sequence). The CDR3 is CASSSPGEGYGYTF. The CDR3 DNA follows: TGTGCCAGCAGTTCCCCCGGGGAGGGGTATGGCTACACCTTC.

The J gene is TRBJ1-5, the V gene TRBV5-4; D possibly corresponds to TRBD1 (6 bases). This CDR3 region has 13 residues. Germline loops: CDR1 SGHNT, CDR2 YYREEE (reference sequence). V was trimmed by 2 bases and J by 4 bases, leaving 7 bases between them. The CDR3 DNA follows: TGTGCCAGCAGCTTACAGGGAAATCAGCCCCAGCATTTT. It is translated as CASSLQGNQPQHF.

The chain links TRBV29-1 to TRBJ1-1; 7 nucleotides align to TRBD1. The CDR3 is 11 residues long. The J segment lost 6 bases and the V segment lost 7 bases, leaving 5 bases of the junction unmatched. Germline V gives CDR1 SQVTM, CDR2 ANQGSEA. CDR3 region: CSGYRGPEAFF. In DNA form, the CDR3 reads TGCAGCGGCTACAGGGGCCCTGAAGCTTTCTTT. Complete variable domain (other parts from reference TRBV29-1 and TRBJ1-1): SAVISQKPSRDICQRGTSLTIQCQVDSQVTMMFWYRQQPGQSLTLIATANQGSEATYESGFVIDKFPISRPNLTFSTLTVSNMSPEDSSIYLCSGYRGPEAFFGQGTRLTVV.

This clone has just a few counts. The chain is built from TRBV7-8 and TRBJ2-2, with D unresolved. The germline V gene has CDR1 SGHVS and CDR2 FQNEAQ. V lost 4 bases, J lost 6 bases, and 9 bases lay in between. The CDR3 length is 13 residues. The CDR3 sequence: CASSSQFAGELFF. For the CDR3, the DNA is TGTGCCAGCAGCTCCCAGTTCGCCGGGGAGCTGTTTTTT.

This clone was counted a few times. This chain joins TRBV30 and TRBJ2-7, with 8 bases aligning to TRBD1. Germline CDR1 and CDR2: GTSNPN and SVGIG (reference sequence). The V and J ends lost 3 bases and 2 bases, in that order; junction bases with no gene match: 3. The CDR3 extends over 13 amino acids. DNA for the CDR3: TGTGCCTGGAGGGGGACAGGCACCTACGAGCAGTACTTC. As protein: CAWRGTGTYEQYF.

V usage is TRBV9 and J usage is TRBJ1-6, with 7 bases aligning to TRBD1. After removal of 3 bases from V and 11 bases from J, the junction contained 5 bases not matched to a gene. This CDR3 comprises 13 residues. In germline, CDR1 is SGDLS, CDR2 YYNGEE. The CDR3 DNA sequence: TGTGCCAGCAGCGCGACCAGGGGGACACCCCTCCACTTT. Amino acid sequence: CASSATRGTPLHF.

The chain recombines TRBV11-1 with TRBJ2-7, with D maybe TRBD2 (5 bases). The V end was cut by 2 bases, the J end by 5 bases, with 16 bases between. Germline values: CDR1 SGHAT, CDR2 FQDESV (reference sequence). The CDR3 is 15 amino acids. The CDR3 sequence: CASSLSWQDSDEQYF. The CDR3 DNA is TGTGCCAGCAGCTTATCTTGGCAGGACTCGGACGAGCAGTACTTC. Looking up the rest from reference TRBV11-1 and TRBJ2-7 gives the full variable domain: EAEVAQSPRYKITEKSQAVAFWCDPISGHATLYWYRQILGQGPELLVQFQDESVVDDSQLPKDRFSAERLKGVDSTLKIQPAELGDSAMYLCASSLSWQDSDEQYFGPGTRLTVT.

V is TRBV6-6 and J is TRBJ1-2, with 9 bases aligning to TRBD1. CDR3 size: 14 residues. Germline V lookup: CDR1 MNHNY, CDR2 SVGAGI (reference sequence). Unmatched junction bases numbered 7, after V lost 5 bases and J lost 6 bases. This CDR3 is CASSRTGGANGYTF. CDR3 DNA sequence: TGTGCCAGCAGTCGTACAGGGGGCGCAAATGGCTACACCTTC.

This rearrangement joins TRBV15 to TRBJ2-7, with D perhaps matching TRBD1 (9 bases). The CDR3 consists of 17 residues. Trimming removed 8 bases at V and 5 bases at J, with 28 bases between. The V gene's germline CDR1 is LNHNV and CDR2 YYDKDF (reference sequence). The CDR3 DNA reads TGTGCCACCTCACTCGGACAGGGGTCTAGCGGGTTCCACGAGCAGTACTTC. Protein sequence: CATSLGQGSSGFHEQYF.

The chain joins TRBV5-1 to TRBJ1-4; no reliable D call. From germline, CDR1 is SGHRS and CDR2 YFSETQ. Trimming cost V 2 bases and J 1 base, with 6 bases left between them. The length of the CDR3 is 14 residues. The CDR3 is CASSLSGTNEKLFF. CDR3 DNA sequence: TGCGCCAGCAGCTTATCAGGAACTAATGAAAAACTGTTTTTT.

This clone was picked up a small number of times. The J gene is TRBJ2-3, the V gene TRBV11-2, with D perhaps TRBD2 (7 bases). The germline V and J ends were trimmed by 7 bases and 3 bases, with 17 bases remaining between them. Germline CDR1 reads SGHAT; CDR2 reads FQNNGV. The CDR3 has 15 residues. CDR3 sequence reads: CASTLVGGPTDTQYF. The CDR3 DNA reads TGTGCCAGCACCCTGGTGGGGGGGCCGACAGATACGCAGTATTTT. Looking up the rest from reference TRBV11-2 and TRBJ2-3 gives the full variable domain: EAGVAQSPRYKIIEKRQSVAFWCNPISGHATLYWYQQILGQGPKLLIQFQNNGVVDDSQLPKDRFSAERLKGVDSTLKIQPAKLEDSAVYLCASTLVGGPTDTQYFGPGTRLTVL.

The CDR3, as DNA: TGTGCCAGCAGCCCCCTACACCCCGGGGCGGGAGGCGTGGCAGATACGCAGTATTTT. Residues: CASSPLHPGAGGVADTQYF. The V call is TRBV7-8, the J call TRBJ2-3, with 8 bases aligning to TRBD2. The CDR3 covers 19 residues. Germline CDR1 and CDR2: SGHVS and FQNEAQ. J gave up 4 bases and V 5 bases, and 20 bases lay outside the gene matches. Supplemented by reference TRBV7-8 and TRBJ2-3, the full variable domain reads GAGVSQSPRYKVAKRGQDVALRCDPISGHVSLFWYQQALGQGPEFLTYFQNEAQLDKSGLPSDRFFAERPEGSVSTLKIQRTQQEDSAVYLCASSPLHPGAGGVADTQYFGPGTRLTVL.

The chain uses TRBV28 and TRBJ2-7, with 7 bases aligning to TRBD1. The CDR3 is made up of 14 amino acids. In germline, CDR1 is MDHEN, CDR2 SYDVKM. The J segment lost 0 bases and the V segment lost 6 bases, leaving 5 bases of the junction unmatched. In nucleotides, the CDR3 is TGTGCCAGCAGGGGACAGAAACACTCCTACGAGCAGTACTTC. This gives the protein CASRGQKHSYEQYF. The whole variable domain, filled in from reference TRBV28 and TRBJ2-7, reads DVKVTQSSRYLVKRTGEKVFLECVQDMDHENMFWYRQDPGLGLRLIYFSYDVKMKEKGDIPEGYSVSREKKERFSLILESASTNQTSMYLCASRGQKHSYEQYFGPGTRLTVT.

The chain carries TRBV5-1 and TRBJ1-1, with a possible D match to TRBD1 (5 bases). The CDR3 covers 16 residues. V was pared by 0 bases and J by 1 base, with 13 bases between. Per germline, CDR1 SGHRS and CDR2 YFSETQ. The CDR3 sequence is CASSLASGGRNTEAFF. The CDR3, as DNA: TGCGCCAGCAGCTTGGCCTCGGGGGGACGGAACACTGAAGCTTTCTTT.